This T cell receptor beta chain stems from a study of CD8 T cells in ankylosing spondylitis. Whole-study findings and limits: As for the disease-linked clones, they showed a CD8+ phenotype and occurred at relatively low frequencies in peripheral blood. Certain motif variants had earlier been reported in reactive arthritis synovial fluid and blood. One TCR beta motif, made up of roughly eight highly homologous variants, appeared characteristic of ankylosing spondylitis blood.

Per germline, CDR1 SGHTA and CDR2 FQGTGA. V lost 4 bases to trimming and J lost 1 base; unmatched junction nucleotides: 9. CDR3 size: 18 residues. Of note for this clonotype: Its target is unknown.

Using quantitative 5'-RACE with molecular barcodes, the authors made TCR beta libraries. One entry per CDR3 protein, called by TCRdb with MiXCR from the 5' RACE reads. Among 250,000 to 350,000 distinct CDR3 sequences listed, 7% to 9% were seen once. The chain employs TRBV7-3 and TRBJ2-4, with 11 bases fitting TRBD2. What was sequenced was blood, either unsorted or a sorted T cell fraction (not recorded which). The TCR was taken from a male donor with ankylosing spondylitis. CDR3 protein: CASSSRSGRAQAKNIQYF. CDR3 DNA sequence: TGTGCCAGCAGCTCCCGTAGCGGGAGGGCCCAGGCCAAAAACATTCAGTACTTC.